These 26 T cell receptor beta chains originate from one sample sequenced in a study of OX40 agonist ivuxolimab in advanced cancers. Libraries were prepared by immunoSEQ multiplex PCR; TCRdb keeps only in-frame clonotypes and omits some of them. Here the sample spans 15,000 to 20,000 clones, 65% to 85% being singletons. Sequences were derived from CD4+ or CD8+ T cells sorted from blood, sampled in a trial of the OX40 agonist ivuxolimab. The receptor source for this set is an adult with an advanced solid tumor such as melanoma, head and neck, liver or kidney cancer.

J is TRBJ2-2 and V is TRBV11-1; TRBD2 is a possible D gene (8 bases). V lost 5 bases, J lost 2 bases, and 15 bases lay in between. The CDR3 is 16 residues long. Germline lookup yields CDR1 SGHAT and CDR2 FQDESV (reference sequence). The CDR3 nucleotides read TGTGCCAGCAGCCTTCGGGAGGGGGCTAACACCGGGGAGCTGTTTTTT. Amino acids: CASSLREGANTGELFF.

The V and J genes are TRBV4-1 and TRBJ1-5, with TRBD1 as a possible D gene (5 bases). Looked up from germline, CDR1 is MGHRA and CDR2 is YSYEKL. The V end was cut by 4 bases, the J end by 4 bases, with 11 bases between. The CDR3 contains 14 residues. The CDR3 nucleotides read TGCGCCAGCAGCCCTTACGAGGGGAATCAGCCCCAGCATTTT. Amino acids: CASSPYEGNQPQHF.

The chain carries TRBV4-1 and TRBJ2-7; 9 bases are a match to TRBD2. Germline trimming cut 0 bases from V and 6 bases from J; bases unmatched to any gene: 9. The CDR3 is made up of 16 amino acids. Germline-derived CDR1 and CDR2 are MGHRA and YSYEKL. In DNA, the CDR3 is TGCGCCAGCAGCCAAGATCTCGGGACTAGCCCAGGCGAGCAGTACTTC. This gives the protein CASSQDLGTSPGEQYF.

The V call is TRBV2, the J call TRBJ2-7; a weak D match, TRBD2 (5 bases). This CDR3 is built from 10 residues. V was cut by 4 bases and J by 7 bases, with 5 bases left in between. Germline CDR1 and CDR2: SNHLY and FYNNEI. CDR3 amino acids: CASSGREQYF. In DNA, the CDR3 is TGTGCCAGCAGTGGGAGGGAGCAGTACTTC.

This chain joins TRBV28 and TRBJ2-7; D is ambiguous. From germline, CDR1 is MDHEN and CDR2 SYDVKM. The CDR3 is 15 residues long. V lost 6 bases and J 1 base, leaving 16 bases between the germline ends. The DNA of the CDR3 is TGTGCCAGCAGCCCAAAGGGTTGGCGGTCCTACGAGCAGTACTTC. Its translation: CASSPKGWRSYEQYF.

The chain employs TRBV25-1 and TRBJ2-7; 8 nucleotides align to TRBD1. Germline assignment: CDR1 MGHDK and CDR2 SYGVNS. Germline trimming cut 5 bases from V and 2 bases from J; bases unmatched to any gene: 8. The CDR3 has 15 amino acids. For the CDR3, the DNA is TGTGCCAGCAGTACTGACAGGGGATTGACCTACGAGCAGTACTTC. The encoded protein is CASSTDRGLTYEQYF.

This clone has just one count. The V and J genes are TRBV18 and TRBJ2-5; 13 bases map to TRBD2. Germline CDR1 and CDR2: KGHSH and LQKENI. The CDR3 has 14 residues. Trimming at V came to 6 bases and at J to 5 bases, leaving 3 bases not matched to a gene. The CDR3 spells CASSLTSGRETQYF. CDR3 bases: TGTGCCAGCTCCCTGACTAGCGGGAGGGAGACCCAGTACTTC.

In this sample, this clone is medium-sized. The chain is built from TRBV11-2 and TRBJ2-3; either TRBD1 or TRBD2 may supply D (8 bases each). V was shortened by 7 bases and J by 4 bases, with 24 bases between the two germline ends. The germline CDR1 and CDR2 sequences are SGHAT and FQNNGV. The CDR3 is 17 amino acids. This chain's CDR3 is CASTRGGTGPFADTQYF. The CDR3 DNA is TGTGCCAGCACCCGCGGGGGGACAGGCCCCTTCGCAGATACGCAGTATTTT.

The V and J genes are TRBV2 and TRBJ1-5, with 7 positions matching TRBD1. The germline V gene encodes CDR1 SNHLY and CDR2 FYNNEI. The CDR3 covers 18 residues. V shed 0 bases and J 4 bases; nucleotides not matched to a gene: 12. For the CDR3, the DNA is TGTGCCAGCAGTGAAGCCGCCGGGACAGATAAAGAGAATCAGCCCCAGCATTTT. It specifies CASSEAAGTDKENQPQHF. Variable domain in full (rest from reference TRBV2 and TRBJ1-5): EPEVTQTPSHQVTQMGQEVILRCVPISNHLYFYWYRQILGQKVEFLVSFYNNEISEKSEIFDDQFSVERPDGSNFTLKIRSTKLEDSAMYFCASSEAAGTDKENQPQHFGDGTRLSIL.

CDR3 sequence reads: CASSLGPAYEQYF. The CDR3 coding sequence is TGTGCCAGCAGCTTGGGGCCGGCCTACGAGCAGTACTTC. The rearrangement links TRBV5-4 to TRBJ2-7; D call uncertain. The CDR3 contains 13 residues. V gave up 0 bases and J gave up 2 bases, with 6 bases separating them. Looked up from germline, CDR1 is SGHNT and CDR2 is YYREEE (reference sequence).

Here the CDR3 reads CASSYPASMSRPYEQYF. DNA of the CDR3: TGTGCCAGCAGCTACCCCGCTAGCATGAGTCGGCCTTACGAGCAGTACTTC. The chain joins TRBV28 to TRBJ2-7; weak D call: TRBD2 (5 bases). The V and J ends lost 6 bases and 4 bases respectively, with 25 bases between them. The CDR3 contains 17 residues. CDR1 and CDR2 (germline): MDHEN, SYDVKM.

This clone has a handful of counts. The V call is TRBV5-6, the J call TRBJ1-2; D is perhaps TRBD1 (5 bases). Germline CDR1 SGHDT, CDR2 YYEEEE. The CDR3 loop spans 15 amino acids. The ends were cut back, 4 bases at V and 2 bases at J, with 15 bases in the middle. Written as DNA, the CDR3 is TGTGCCAGCAGCCGGGGGGAGTTGGCAAACTATGGCTACACCTTC. This codes for CASSRGELANYGYTF.

This clone was picked up a small number of times. This rearrangement joins TRBV28 to TRBJ2-7; the D gene could be TRBD1 or TRBD2 (5 bases each). Germline assignment: CDR1 MDHEN and CDR2 SYDVKM. This CDR3 region has 15 residues. V lost 2 bases, J lost 0 bases, and 11 bases lay in between. The CDR3 protein is CASSLGTVSSYEQYF. As DNA, the CDR3 is TGTGCCAGCAGTTTAGGGACCGTTAGCTCCTACGAGCAGTACTTC.

The rearrangement joins TRBV7-3 to TRBJ2-3; TRBD1 or TRBD2 may be the D gene (5 bases each). Germline CDR1 and CDR2: SGHTA and FQGTGA. This CDR3 is built from 17 residues. The V and J ends lost 2 bases and 2 bases respectively, with 17 bases between them. Here the CDR3 DNA reads TGTGCCAGCAGCTTAGGGCCGGGGCTCGATTACACAGATACGCAGTATTTT. It codes for CASSLGPGLDYTDTQYF.

J is TRBJ1-2 and V is TRBV7-3; D remains unclear. The ends were cut back, 2 bases at V and 6 bases at J, with 7 bases in the middle. This CDR3 region has 12 residues. Germline loops: CDR1 SGHTA, CDR2 FQGTGA. Written as DNA, the CDR3 is TGTGCCAGCAGCTTAGGCCCTCATGGCTACACCTTC. Translated: CASSLGPHGYTF.

CDR3 in amino acids: CASSSHRQGLKNSNQPQHF. CDR3 DNA: TGTGCCAGCAGCTCCCACCGACAGGGTTTGAAGAATAGCAATCAGCCCCAGCATTTT. This rearrangement joins TRBV11-2 to TRBJ1-5; 7 bases match TRBD1. Germline CDR1 and CDR2: SGHAT and FQNNGV. V gave up 4 bases and J gave up 0 bases; unmatched junction bases: 15. There are 19 residues in the CDR3.

This clone was found a few times. V usage is TRBV4-1 and J usage is TRBJ2-7; tentative D call: TRBD2 (7 bases). The CDR3 runs 15 residues. Germline V gene sequence: CDR1 MGHRA, CDR2 YSYEKL. V shed 1 base and J shed 4 bases, with 14 bases lying between them. The CDR3 reads CASSQGQGRGYEQYF. As DNA, the CDR3 is TGCGCCAGCAGCCAAGGCCAGGGGAGGGGTTACGAGCAGTACTTC.

This clone was seen a few times. V gene TRBV6-1 combines with J gene TRBJ1-5, with D unclear. The V and J ends lost 3 bases and 6 bases respectively, with 9 bases between them. This CDR3 region has 13 residues. In germline, CDR1 is MNHNS, CDR2 SASEGT. CDR3 in DNA: TGTGCCAGCAGTGAGGTGGGGTTTCAGCCCCAGCATTTT. This translates into CASSEVGFQPQHF.

V usage is TRBV7-9 and J usage is TRBJ2-5; 7 bases fit TRBD1. The CDR3 extends over 16 amino acids. Germline CDR1 and CDR2: SEHNR and FQNEAQ (reference sequence). J gave up 3 bases and V 4 bases, and 11 bases lay outside the gene matches. The DNA for the CDR3 is TGTGCCAGCAGCTCGTCGGGACAGAGATTTAAAGAGACCCAGTACTTC. This gives the protein CASSSSGQRFKETQYF.

The genes are TRBV6-5 and TRBJ2-2, with D unclear. The CDR3 is made up of 13 amino acids. The germline gives CDR1 MNHEY, CDR2 SVGAGI. V shed 4 bases and J shed 7 bases, with 10 bases lying between them. The CDR3 bases are TGTGCCAGCAGTTCCCTCCTGGGCGGGGAGCTGTTTTTT. It yields the protein CASSSLLGGELFF.

This clone turned up a few times. CDR3 DNA: TGCGCCAGCAGCTTGGATTTGACAGGGACCGATAATGAAAAACTGTTTTTT. Translated: CASSLDLTGTDNEKLFF. This rearrangement joins TRBV5-1 to TRBJ1-4; the match to TRBD1 covers 7 bases. The CDR3 extends over 17 amino acids. Germline assignment: CDR1 SGHRS and CDR2 YFSETQ. J gave up 4 bases and V 0 bases, and 9 bases lay outside the gene matches.

V and J are TRBV25-1 and TRBJ2-1; D uncertain. The CDR3 runs 16 residues. V was shortened by 6 bases and J by 0 bases, with 15 bases between the two germline ends. Germline CDR1 is MGHDK and CDR2 is SYGVNS. DNA of the CDR3: TGTGCCAGCAGCTTAATAGCCGGTAGCTCCTACAATGAGCAGTTCTTC. Translating it yields CASSLIAGSSYNEQFF.

V and J are TRBV4-2 and TRBJ2-5; D might be TRBD2 (6 bases). The better agreement between TRBJ2-7 and the DNA end casts doubt on the J call. CDR1 is LGHNA and CDR2 is YNFKEQ in the germline V gene. The CDR3 extends over 16 amino acids. The CDR3 DNA is TGTGCCAGCAGCCAAGATGCTGGGACTCCAGCCTACGAGCAGTACTTC. This sequence encodes CASSQDAGTPAYEQYF.

The chain is built from TRBV27 and TRBJ2-7, with 11 positions matching TRBD2. V was clipped by 5 bases and J by 4 bases; unmatched bases: 1. Germline CDR1 MNHEY, CDR2 SMNVEV (reference sequence). The CDR3 runs 13 residues. The chain's CDR3 is CASSRTSGYEQYF. CDR3 DNA sequence: TGTGCCAGCAGTAGGACTAGCGGGTACGAGCAGTACTTC.

The chain is built from TRBV14 and TRBJ1-1; D is unresolved. Trimming cost V 4 bases and J 3 bases, with 9 bases left between them. The CDR3 length is 13 residues. From germline, CDR1 is SGHDN and CDR2 FVKESK. In DNA, the CDR3 is TGTGCCAGCAGCCTTCAAGGCTACACTGAAGCTTTCTTT. It translates to CASSLQGYTEAFF.

CDR3 nucleotide sequence: TGTGCCAGCAGCGCCCCAACAGGGCCGAACACTGAAGCTTTCTTT. It yields the protein CASSAPTGPNTEAFF. This rearrangement joins TRBV9 to TRBJ1-1; possibly TRBD1 for D (6 bases). The V and J ends lost 3 bases and 1 base respectively, with 13 bases between them. Germline V gene sequence: CDR1 SGDLS, CDR2 YYNGEE. The length of the CDR3 is 15 residues.